The 19 T cell receptor beta chains presented below share a single source sample, sequenced in a study of a mutant IDH1 vaccine in newly diagnosed glioma. Their antigens are not known. Time point noted: week 23, last vaccination. Topical imiquimod was applied with each vaccine dose, which held 300 ug of mutant IDH1 20-mer peptide. Assay: immunoSEQ multiplex PCR; the TCRdb copy retains only in-frame clones and omits some. The data hold tens of thousands of clones, with roughly 85% observed a single time. Sequencing was performed on PBMCs, taken from a glioma patient whose treatment included an IDH1 peptide vaccine. These TCRs come from a man younger than 40 with glioma.

The CDR3 protein is CASSLDGWATEAFF. The DNA for the CDR3 is TGCGCCAGCAGCTTGGACGGATGGGCCACTGAAGCTTTCTTT. The V and J genes are TRBV5-1 and TRBJ1-1; D remains ambiguous. The CDR3 runs 14 residues. With 0 bases removed from V and 4 bases from J, the gap between germline ends came to 10 bases. In germline, CDR1 is SGHRS, CDR2 YFSETQ.

The chain employs TRBV7-8 and TRBJ2-5, with 7 positions matching TRBD1. In germline, CDR1 is SGHVS, CDR2 FQNEAQ. The CDR3 runs 15 residues. V lost 6 bases to trimming and J lost 2 bases; unmatched junction nucleotides: 9. The CDR3 loop is CASRHYTGVQETQYF. For the CDR3, the DNA is TGTGCCAGCAGACACTACACAGGGGTGCAAGAGACCCAGTACTTC.

CDR3 loop: CASSVYEGSAETQYF. As DNA, the CDR3 is TGTGCCAGCAGCGTATATGAGGGCTCCGCAGAGACCCAGTACTTC. The chain joins TRBV9 to TRBJ2-5; D may be TRBD2 (5 bases). Germline V lookup: CDR1 SGDLS, CDR2 YYNGEE. The length of the CDR3 is 15 residues. V shed 1 base and J shed 4 bases, with 14 bases lying between them.

This clone was seen just once. V gene TRBV28 combines with J gene TRBJ2-3; 9 bases match TRBD2. J gave up 2 bases and V 1 base, and 7 bases lay outside the gene matches. The CDR3 runs to 17 residues. Germline V gene lookup returns CDR1 MDHEN and CDR2 SYDVKM. The CDR3 bases are TGTGCCAGCAGTTTATCCTTCGGCGGGGGGGCCACAGATACGCAGTATTTT. It is translated as CASSLSFGGGATDTQYF.

The V gene is TRBV19, the J gene TRBJ1-5; 7 positions match TRBD1. V was pared by 3 bases and J by 0 bases, with 8 bases of the junction left unmatched. This CDR3 is built from 17 residues. CDR1 and CDR2 from the germline V gene are LNHDA and SQIVND (reference sequence). The CDR3 DNA reads as TGTGCCAGTAGTATCGGGGACAGAAGATATAGCAATCAGCCCCAGCATTTT. Encoded protein: CASSIGDRRYSNQPQHF.

The chain recombines TRBV7-9 with TRBJ1-3; D gene uncertain. Germline loops: CDR1 SEHNR, CDR2 FQNEAQ (reference sequence). There are 14 residues in the CDR3. The V and J ends lost 4 bases and 2 bases respectively, with 9 bases between them. The CDR3 here is CASSSLETGNTIYF. In DNA form, the CDR3 reads TGTGCCAGCAGCTCCCTGGAGACTGGAAACACCATATATTTT.

The V call is TRBV2, the J call TRBJ2-3; TRBD1 matches 7 bases. This CDR3 comprises 16 residues. Trimming at V came to 4 bases and at J to 4 bases, leaving 11 bases not matched to a gene. CDR1 is SNHLY, CDR2 FYNNEI, per germline. CDR3 nucleotide sequence: TGTGCCAGCAGTGTAACCGGGACAGCGCCGCCAGATACGCAGTATTTT. The encoded protein is CASSVTGTAPPDTQYF.

The chain links TRBV7-9 to TRBJ2-1; 11 nucleotides align to TRBD1. This CDR3 spans 17 amino acids. Germline assignment: CDR1 SEHNR and CDR2 FQNEAQ (reference sequence). V lost 4 bases to trimming and J lost 8 bases; unmatched junction nucleotides: 13. CDR3 in DNA: TGTGCCAGCAGCTCGCTTCGGACAGGGGGCACTCGGGATGAGCAGTTCTTC. Residues: CASSSLRTGGTRDEQFF.

The chain is built from TRBV25-1 and TRBJ1-6, with a tentative D call TRBD1 (6 bases). CDR1 and CDR2 from the germline V gene are MGHDK and SYGVNS. V was cut by 11 bases and J by 12 bases, with 20 bases left in between. The CDR3 extends over 13 amino acids. The CDR3 loop is CAPRGRRGEPLHF. CDR3 sequence (DNA): TGTGCCCCCAGAGGAAGGAGGGGGGAACCCCTCCACTTT.

The rearrangement joins TRBV7-9 to TRBJ2-7; D gene ambiguous. The germline CDR1 and CDR2 sequences are SEHNR and FQNEAQ (reference sequence). The length of the CDR3 is 15 residues. V gave up 2 bases and J gave up 0 bases, with 11 bases separating them. In DNA, the CDR3 is TGTGCCAGCAGCTTAACGGACGGAAGCTCCTACGAGCAGTACTTC. This translates into CASSLTDGSSYEQYF.

This chain connects TRBV19 to TRBJ1-1; TRBD1 matches 10 bases. V trimming: 2 bases; J trimming: 7 bases; junction bases outside the gene matches: 1. The CDR3 has 13 amino acids. Germline CDR1 and CDR2: LNHDA and SQIVND (reference sequence). CDR3 DNA sequence: TGTGCCAGTAGTATAAGGGACAGGGGTGAAGCTTTCTTT. It encodes CASSIRDRGEAFF.

This clone showed up many times. The rearrangement uses TRBV7-2 and TRBJ2-7; D is undetermined. In germline, CDR1 is SGHTA, CDR2 FQGNSA. The ends were cut back, 0 bases at V and 4 bases at J, with 4 bases in the middle. The CDR3 contains 12 residues. The CDR3 nucleotides read TGTGCCAGCAGCTTAGCGGTTTACGAGCAGTACTTC. Its translation: CASSLAVYEQYF.

The chain carries TRBV19 and TRBJ1-5; 10 bases match TRBD1. With V trimmed by 5 bases and J by 0 bases, 7 bases remained unmatched. CDR3 length: 17 residues. The germline CDR1 and CDR2 sequences are LNHDA and SQIVND (reference sequence). The CDR3 spells CASSPRGQGYSNQPQHF. The CDR3 DNA is TGTGCCAGTAGTCCAAGGGGACAGGGGTATAGCAATCAGCCCCAGCATTTT.

The chain couples TRBV5-1 to TRBJ2-1, with 12 bases fitting TRBD2. J was trimmed by 8 bases and V by 3 bases; bases with no gene match: 15. CDR3 length: 18 amino acids. Per the germline V gene, CDR1 is SGHRS and CDR2 is YFSETQ. Here the CDR3 reads CASSSRLTSGGPKDEQFF. Here the CDR3 DNA reads TGCGCCAGCAGCTCCCGTTTAACTAGCGGGGGGCCTAAGGATGAGCAGTTCTTC.

The chain recombines TRBV27 with TRBJ1-5, with a weak D call TRBD1 (6 bases). V lost 6 bases and J lost 3, with 15 bases in between. The CDR3 is 15 residues long. Germline CDR1 is MNHEY and CDR2 is SMNVEV (reference sequence). DNA of the CDR3: TGTGCCAGCAGACCCCGGGACATCAACAATCAGCCCCAGCATTTT. Protein product: CASRPRDINNQPQHF.

This clone was picked up a small number of times. The rearrangement uses TRBV6-5 and TRBJ2-7; D is perhaps TRBD1 (6 bases). Germline V CDR1 and CDR2: MNHEY, SVGAGI. This CDR3 spans 14 amino acids. Trimming cost V 5 bases and J 4 bases, with 15 bases left between them. CDR3 bases: TGTGCCAGCAGTGAAGAAGAAGGGGGTTACGAGCAGTACTTC. Protein product: CASSEEEGGYEQYF.

V usage is TRBV28 and J usage is TRBJ1-2, with TRBD1 as a possible D gene (5 bases). Trimming removed 1 base from V and 8 bases from J, with 17 bases in between. CDR1 MDHEN and CDR2 SYDVKM come from the germline V gene. The CDR3 extends over 15 amino acids. CDR3 nucleotide sequence: TGTGCCAGCAGTTTATTGGTCAGGGATTTGAACGGCTACACCTTC. Its protein is CASSLLVRDLNGYTF.

This clone was recorded only once. V gene TRBV14 combines with J gene TRBJ1-2, with D possibly being TRBD1 (6 bases). The V end was cut by 11 bases, the J end by 4 bases, with 26 bases between. The CDR3 spans 16 residues. Germline-derived CDR1 and CDR2 are SGHDN and FVKESK. The CDR3 is CAGPQGSILTLYGYTF. In nucleotides, the CDR3 is TGTGCCGGGCCACAGGGATCCATTTTGACTCTCTATGGCTACACCTTC. The full variable domain, completed using reference TRBV14 and TRBJ1-2, is EAGVTQFPSHSVIEKGQTVTLRCDPISGHDNLYWYRRVMGKEIKFLLHFVKESKQDESGMPNNRFLAERTGGTYSTLKVQPAELEDSGVYFCAGPQGSILTLYGYTFGSGTRLTVV.

V gene TRBV6-5 combines with J gene TRBJ1-2; D possibly corresponds to TRBD1 (5 bases). The CDR3 spans 15 residues. Trimming cost V 5 bases and J 5 bases, with 18 bases left between them. Per the germline V gene, CDR1 is MNHEY and CDR2 is SVGAGI. The CDR3 here is CASSPGWGGRYGYTF. The CDR3 region has the DNA TGTGCCAGCAGTCCCGGGTGGGGGGGGAGGTATGGCTACACCTTC.